This passage covers 8 T cell receptor beta chains from one sample sequenced in a study of graft-versus-host responses after intestinal transplantation. Measured with immunoSEQ multiplex PCR; TCRdb has only the in-frame clones, and not every one. The sample has 75,000 to 100,000 clones, 75% to 95% seen once. This sample comprised PBMCs, obtained roughly 450 days after intestinal transplant. All receptors derive from a human patient who received an intestinal transplant, so some T cells may come from the graft donor.

V usage is TRBV11-2 and J usage is TRBJ2-3; 8 bases map to TRBD2. V gave up 1 base and J gave up 5 bases; unmatched junction bases: 5. Germline assignment: CDR1 SGHAT and CDR2 FQNNGV. The CDR3 is made up of 15 amino acids. Here the CDR3 reads CASSLVGGAVDTQYF. CDR3 sequence (DNA): TGTGCCAGCAGCTTAGTCGGGGGGGCGGTAGATACGCAGTATTTT.

This chain joins TRBV11-1 and TRBJ1-2, with unresolved D. Deletions cut 5 bases from V and 4 bases from J, with 11 bases between. The CDR3 runs 13 residues. The germline V gene encodes CDR1 SGHAT and CDR2 FQDESV (reference sequence). The CDR3 sequence is CASSVGRSYGYTF. The CDR3 DNA sequence: TGTGCCAGCAGCGTCGGACGGAGCTATGGCTACACCTTC.

The chain is built from TRBV7-9 and TRBJ1-2, with 7 bases aligning to TRBD1. The CDR3 contains 15 residues. Germline assignment: CDR1 SEHNR and CDR2 FQNEAQ (reference sequence). V trimming: 0 bases; J trimming: 8 bases; junction bases outside the gene matches: 9. The CDR3 coding sequence is TGTGCCAGCAGCTTAGCGGTCACGACAGGGACCGGCTACACCTTC. Translation gives CASSLAVTTGTGYTF.

This clone showed up just once. V usage is TRBV7-9 and J usage is TRBJ1-1, with D possibly matching TRBD1 (5 bases). V lost 5 bases and J lost 7, with 14 bases in between. Looked up from germline, CDR1 is SEHNR and CDR2 is FQNEAQ (reference sequence). The CDR3 spans 13 residues. The DNA for the CDR3 is TGTGCCAGCAGCCCGATGGGGGGGATTGAAGCTTTCTTT. It encodes CASSPMGGIEAFF.

The chain couples TRBV4-1 to TRBJ1-5, with 9 bases lining up with TRBD1. CDR3 length: 15 amino acids. Per the germline V gene, CDR1 is MGHRA and CDR2 is YSYEKL. With V trimmed by 4 bases and J by 3 bases, 4 bases remained unmatched. DNA for the CDR3: TGCGCCAGCAGCCCCGACAGGGGGGCCAATCAGCCCCAGCATTTT. Amino acid sequence: CASSPDRGANQPQHF.

The V gene is TRBV10-3, the J gene TRBJ2-7, with D possibly being TRBD1 (5 bases). Deletions cut 8 bases from V and 6 bases from J, with 11 bases between. This CDR3 spans 11 amino acids. The V gene's germline CDR1 is ENHRY and CDR2 SYGVKD. The CDR3 coding sequence is TGTGCCATCCAGGGATCGGTCGAGCAGTACTTC. Protein: CAIQGSVEQYF.

The V gene is TRBV11-2, the J gene TRBJ1-1; D call uncertain. V shed 5 bases and J shed 1 base, with 2 bases lying between them. Germline lookup yields CDR1 SGHAT and CDR2 FQNNGV. The CDR3 is 11 amino acids. The CDR3 is CASSRNTEAFF. CDR3 bases: TGTGCCAGCAGCCGGAACACTGAAGCTTTCTTT. The variable domain in full, completed from reference TRBV11-2 and TRBJ1-1, reads EAGVAQSPRYKIIEKRQSVAFWCNPISGHATLYWYQQILGQGPKLLIQFQNNGVVDDSQLPKDRFSAERLKGVDSTLKIQPAKLEDSAVYLCASSRNTEAFFGQGTRLTVV.

The V gene is TRBV7-3, the J gene TRBJ1-1; the match to TRBD1 covers 7 bases. The germline V gene has CDR1 SGHTA and CDR2 FQGTGA. The V gene end was trimmed by 5 bases and the J gene end by 6 bases; junction bases not matched to a gene: 6. The CDR3 runs 13 residues. The CDR3 nucleotides are TGTGCCAGCAGCCGACTGACAGGGTCTGAAGCTTTCTTT. This sequence encodes CASSRLTGSEAFF.